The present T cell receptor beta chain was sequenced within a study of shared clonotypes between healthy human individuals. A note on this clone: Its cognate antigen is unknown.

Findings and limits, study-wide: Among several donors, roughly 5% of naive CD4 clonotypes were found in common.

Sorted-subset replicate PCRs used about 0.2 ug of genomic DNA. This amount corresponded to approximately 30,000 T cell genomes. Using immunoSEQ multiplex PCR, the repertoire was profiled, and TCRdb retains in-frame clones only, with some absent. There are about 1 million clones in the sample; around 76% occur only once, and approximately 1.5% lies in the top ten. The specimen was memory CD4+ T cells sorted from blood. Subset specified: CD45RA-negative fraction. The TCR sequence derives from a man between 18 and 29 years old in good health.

For the CDR3, the DNA is TGTGCCAGCAGTCCCCAGGCGGGAGCGTCAGATACGCAGTATTTT. Protein sequence: CASSPQAGASDTQYF. This sequence joins TRBV7-2 and TRBJ2-3; TRBD2 agrees at 7 bases. The CDR3 is 15 amino acids. The trim removed 6 bases at V and 4 bases at J, leaving 10 bases unmatched. Germline V gives CDR1 SGHTA, CDR2 FQGNSA.